Listed below are T cell receptor beta chains from one sample, sequenced in a study of blood T cell repertoires in COVID-19. The method was immunoSEQ multiplex PCR; TCRdb's version includes in-frame clones alone and lacks a portion of them. Of over 150,000 clones in the sample, roughly 80% are singletons; the top ten hold 13% to 15%. Material: peripheral blood. The receptors originated from a man younger than 35 with active or convalescent COVID-19. Each CDR3 is given with its conserved first and last residue. The D gene is left open where the match is weak. Clone size is stated in some rows and not others, as once, few, many or a class when expanded.

>TRBJ1-5|-|-|TRBV5-1
CASSLSTDQPQHF
TGCGCCAGCAGCTTGTCTACGGATCAGCCCCAGCATTTT
>TRBJ1-4|-|-|TRBV15
CATSRDTGTGEKLFF
TGTGCCACCAGCAGAGATACAGGAACGGGTGAAAAACTGTTTTTT
>TRBJ2-5|few|-|TRBV3-1/TRBV3-2
CASSKTTGFQETQYF
TGTGCCAGCAGCAAAACCACAGGATTTCAAGAGACCCAGTACTTC
>TRBJ2-7|-|TRBD2|TRBV20-1
CSASRRLAGNEQYF
TGCAGTGCTAGTAGGCGGCTAGCGGGAAACGAGCAGTACTTC
>TRBJ2-1|-|-|TRBV19
CASSKSMVGQGNEQFF
TGTGCCAGTAGTAAGAGTATGGTTGGGCAGGGTAATGAGCAGTTCTTC
>TRBJ1-2|-|-|TRBV6-6
CASRRSEGDNYGYTF
TGTGCCAGCAGGAGATCCGAGGGGGATAACTATGGCTACACCTTC
>TRBJ2-1|-|-|TRBV18
CASSPPPGRVANEQFF
TGTGCCAGCTCACCACCCCCCGGGAGAGTAGCCAATGAGCAGTTCTTC
>TRBJ1-4|-|-|TRBV14
CASSHSFQGYYEKLFF
TGTGCCAGCAGCCACTCCTTCCAGGGGTACTATGAAAAACTGTTTTTT
>TRBJ1-1|-|-|TRBV11-2
CASSFASGNTEAFF
TGTGCCAGCAGCTTTGCGTCTGGGAACACTGAAGCTTTCTTT
>TRBJ1-1|-|TRBD1|TRBV5-1
CASSTGTGAFF
TGCGCCAGCAGCACCGGGACAGGGGCTTTCTTT
>TRBJ1-5|-|-|TRBV3-1/TRBV3-2
CASSQRGQPQHF
TGTGCCAGCAGCCAAAGGGGACAGCCCCAGCATTTT
>TRBJ1-2|-|-|TRBV6-5
CASSQSKAGGYTF
TGTGCCAGCAGCCAGTCCAAGGCGGGTGGCTACACCTTC
>TRBJ2-5|-|-|TRBV4-1
CASSQDRGGLETQYF
TGCGCCAGCAGCCAAGATAGGGGGGGGCTGGAGACCCAGTACTTC
>TRBJ2-1|-|-|TRBV25-1
CASSYPSSYNEQFF
TGTGCCAGCTCTTACCCCAGCTCCTACAATGAGCAGTTCTTC
>TRBJ1-2|-|-|TRBV7-2
CASSPRSGTSNYGYTF
TGTGCCAGCAGCCCAAGATCCGGGACTTCTAACTATGGCTACACCTTC
>TRBJ2-3|-|TRBD2|TRBV7-6
CASSRLPGLGTDTQYF
TGTGCCAGCAGCCGACTTCCGGGACTAGGCACAGATACGCAGTATTTT
>TRBJ1-3|-|-|TRBV14
CASSHRATSGNTIYF
TGTGCCAGCAGCCACAGGGCAACGTCGGGAAACACCATATATTTT
>TRBJ1-5|once|-|TRBV18
CASSHGSNQPQHF
TGTGCCAGCTCACACGGGAGCAATCAGCCCCAGCATTTT
>TRBJ2-5|-|TRBD2|TRBV5-1
CASSLAPLGLAIVEETQYF
TGCGCCAGCAGCTTGGCCCCCCTGGGACTAGCGATAGTAGAAGAGACCCAGTACTTC
>TRBJ2-1|-|-|TRBV9
CASSAGTPNEQFF
TGTGCCAGCAGCGCCGGGACTCCCAATGAGCAGTTCTTC
>TRBJ2-1|-|TRBD1|TRBV7-6
CASSFFRRGQYNEQFF
TGTGCCAGCAGCTTTTTTCGTAGGGGGCAATACAATGAGCAGTTCTTC
>TRBJ1-2|-|TRBD1|TRBV5-6
CASSRQGYGYTF
TGTGCCAGCAGTAGACAGGGATATGGCTACACCTTC
>TRBJ2-5|-|-|TRBV7-2
CASSPGPRGAQYF
TGTGCCAGCAGCCCCGGACCCCGGGGAGCCCAGTACTTC
>TRBJ1-2|-|-|TRBV6-5
CASSLGQSGGYTF
TGTGCCAGCAGCTTGGGACAATCTGGTGGCTACACCTTC
>TRBJ2-5|-|TRBD1|TRBV5-1
CASSFGQGQETQYF
TGCGCCAGCAGCTTCGGACAGGGTCAAGAGACCCAGTACTTC
>TRBJ1-4|-|-|TRBV10-3
CAISETATTNEKLFF
TGTGCCATCAGTGAGACAGCTACAACTAATGAAAAACTGTTTTTT
>TRBJ1-3|once|TRBD1|TRBV19
CASQDRGQRNTIYF
TGTGCCAGCCAGGACAGGGGGCAAAGAAACACCATATATTTT
>TRBJ2-1|-|TRBD1|TRBV9
CASSVEGRGRPFF
TGTGCCAGCAGCGTAGAGGGCAGGGGGCGTCCCTTCTTC
>TRBJ1-2|-|-|TRBV19
CASSIVQGLYGYTF
TGTGCCAGTAGTATAGTGCAGGGTCTCTATGGCTACACCTTC
>TRBJ2-3|-|TRBD2|TRBV2
CASRPGLAGATDTQYF
TGTGCCAGCAGACCTGGACTAGCGGGGGCCACAGATACGCAGTATTTT
>TRBJ2-7|once|-|TRBV6-1
CASSEEGVGSYEQYF
TGTGCCAGCAGTGAAGAAGGGGTGGGCTCCTACGAGCAGTACTTC
>TRBJ1-2|once|-|TRBV15
CATSRAPQEAYGYTF
TGTGCCACCAGCAGAGCCCCCCAAGAAGCCTATGGCTACACCTTC
>TRBJ2-3|-|TRBD2|TRBV18
CASSPPASGRDTQYF
TGTGCCAGCTCACCACCTGCTAGCGGGAGGGATACGCAGTATTTT
>TRBJ1-2|-|TRBD1|TRBV30
CAWSVRRGQGGYTF
TGTGCCTGGAGTGTACGCAGGGGGCAAGGGGGCTACACCTTC
>TRBJ1-2|once|TRBD1|TRBV19
CASSKPGQGYGYTF
TGTGCCAGTAGTAAGCCGGGACAGGGGTATGGCTACACCTTC
>TRBJ2-3|-|-|TRBV28
CASSPPTTGTDTQYF
TGTGCCAGCAGTCCCCCCACGACAGGCACAGATACGCAGTATTTT
>TRBJ2-3|-|-|TRBV5-6
CASSLGGPDTQYF
TGTGCCAGCAGCTTGGGGGGGCCAGATACGCAGTATTTT
>TRBJ2-7|-|TRBD1|TRBV5-1
CASSFRTGGPYEQYF
TGCGCCAGCAGCTTCAGGACAGGGGGCCCCTACGAGCAGTACTTC
>TRBJ2-3|-|-|TRBV4-1
CASSQVSKLLSVHTQYF
TGCGCCAGCAGCCAGGTTTCGAAGCTGCTTTCGGTGCATACGCAGTATTTT
>TRBJ2-7|-|-|TRBV12-3/TRBV12-4
CASSGDTTYEQYF
TGTGCCAGCAGTGGGGACACCACCTACGAGCAGTACTTC
>TRBJ2-6|-|-|TRBV5-5
CASSLDVRGSGANVLTF
TGTGCCAGCAGCTTGGATGTCCGCGGCTCTGGGGCCAACGTCCTGACTTTC
>TRBJ2-1|-|-|TRBV14
CASSHTPKGVFPGVGNEQFF
TGTGCCAGCAGCCACACTCCTAAAGGGGTCTTCCCGGGAGTAGGGAATGAGCAGTTCTTC
>TRBJ1-1|-|TRBD1|TRBV2
CASSEWGQGIQNTEAFF
TGTGCCAGCAGTGAATGGGGACAGGGGATTCAGAACACTGAAGCTTTCTTT